This is a list of T cell receptor beta chains from one sample in a study of blood T cell repertoires in COVID-19. Sequencing used immunoSEQ multiplex PCR; TCRdb keeps in-frame clones, though not all of them. The sample shows 150,000 to 200,000 clones, 90% to 95% of them seen only once. The sequencing sample was made of peripheral blood. These TCRs come from a man aged 30 to 39 with COVID-19, enrolled during active disease. CDR3s include the opening cysteine and the closing phenylalanine or tryptophan. A D gene is named only where the DNA matches it firmly. Clone size is not always given. Where it is, it says once, few, many or a class for expanded clones.

j_call clone_size v_call d_call cdr3_aa cdr3_nt
TRBJ1-1 once TRBV7-9 TRBD1 CASSYQGDTEAFF TGTGCCAGCAGCTACCAGGGGGACACTGAAGCTTTCTTT
TRBJ1-6 - TRBV2 - CALNGGADLNSPLHF TGTGCCCTCAACGGGGGGGCTGATCTTAATTCACCCCTCCACTTT
TRBJ1-5 - TRBV19 - CASSTMRGFNQPQHF TGTGCCAGTAGTACCATGCGGGGATTCAATCAGCCCCAGCATTTT
TRBJ2-1 - TRBV11-2 - CASSPPGTYNEQFF TGTGCCAGCAGCCCACCAGGGACCTACAATGAGCAGTTCTTC
TRBJ2-7 - TRBV19 - CASSQGLSQGYEQYF TGTGCCAGTAGTCAGGGACTTTCTCAAGGCTACGAGCAGTACTTC
TRBJ2-1 - TRBV30 - CAWSVARGNEQFF TGTGCCTGGAGTGTAGCCAGGGGCAATGAGCAGTTCTTC
TRBJ2-7 - TRBV5-6 - CASSRQDLYSYEQYF TGTGCCAGCAGCCGTCAGGACTTGTACTCCTACGAGCAGTACTTC
TRBJ2-7 - TRBV3-1/TRBV3-2 TRBD1 CASSQQVRFQDRCCEQYF TGTGCCAGCAGCCAACAGGTCCGGTTTCAGGACAGGTGTTGCGAGCAGTACTTC
TRBJ1-1 once TRBV19 TRBD1 CASHRQGALGRLDTEAFF TGTGCCAGTCACAGACAGGGGGCGCTGGGACGATTGGACACTGAAGCTTTCTTT
TRBJ1-4 - TRBV6-1 - CASSEDRVATNEKLFF TGTGCCAGCAGTGAAGATCGGGTGGCAACTAATGAAAAACTGTTTTTT
TRBJ1-2 - TRBV3-1/TRBV3-2 - CASSQDADGYTF TGTGCCAGCAGCCAAGATGCAGATGGCTACACCTTC
TRBJ2-5 - TRBV2 TRBD2 CASSSNSGGGETQYF TGTGCCAGCAGTTCCAACAGTGGGGGGGGTGAGACCCAGTACTTC
TRBJ2-7 - TRBV10-2 TRBD2 CASSESYGGGGEQYF TGCGCCAGCAGTGAGTCCTACGGCGGGGGGGGCGAGCAGTACTTC
TRBJ1-2 - TRBV30 TRBD1 CAWTRGTGQGYTF TGTGCCTGGACTCGGGGGACAGGCCAGGGCTACACCTTC
TRBJ1-2 - TRBV10-3 TRBD1 CAISESPGQGADGYTF TGTGCCATCAGTGAGTCCCCGGGACAGGGGGCAGATGGCTACACCTTC
TRBJ1-3 - TRBV29-1 TRBD1 CSVDGTGGTIYF TGCAGCGTTGACGGGACAGGGGGCACCATATATTTT
TRBJ2-2 - TRBV19 - CASTRNALNTGELFF TGTGCCAGTACCCGAAATGCGCTGAACACCGGGGAGCTGTTTTTT
TRBJ1-1 - TRBV28 TRBD1 CASSGNRGRGAEAFF TGTGCCAGCAGTGGGAACAGGGGGCGTGGGGCTGAAGCTTTCTTT
TRBJ1-5 - TRBV18 - CASSPGRDQPQHF TGTGCCAGCTCACCCGGTCGGGATCAGCCCCAGCATTTT
TRBJ2-1 few TRBV7-3 TRBD2 CASSLNSGGNNEQFF TGTGCCAGCAGCTTAAATAGCGGGGGCAACAATGAGCAGTTCTTC
TRBJ1-2 - TRBV2 - CASSGRRNANYGYTF TGTGCCAGCAGTGGAAGGCGGAATGCTAACTATGGCTACACCTTC
TRBJ1-5 - TRBV19 - CASNPLRGGIRNQPQHF TGTGCCAGTAATCCCCTTAGAGGAGGGATCCGGAATCAGCCCCAGCATTTT
TRBJ2-1 - TRBV29-1 - CSAPGLSLNEQFF TGCAGCGCCCCGGGACTGAGTCTCAATGAGCAGTTCTTC
TRBJ2-5 - TRBV5-4 - CASSFIRGEGETQYF TGTGCCAGCAGCTTTATTAGGGGGGAGGGAGAGACCCAGTACTTC